This is a list of T cell receptor beta chains from one sample in a study of blood T cell repertoires in COVID-19. Here immunoSEQ multiplex PCR was the method, and the copy in TCRdb shows in-frame clones only, minus some. The sample contains 240,000 or so clones, around 84% of which appear only once. The sample taken for sequencing was peripheral blood. These receptors were taken from a woman under 30 with acute or convalescent COVID-19. CDR3s include the opening cysteine and the closing phenylalanine or tryptophan. The D gene is left open where the match is weak. Size tells how often a clone was seen (once, few, many) or the class of an expanded clone, and some rows leave it out.

d_call,clone_size,cdr3_length,j_call,v_call,cdr3_aa,cdr3_nt
TRBD1,few,14,TRBJ1-2,TRBV18,CASSPDREGNGYTF,TGTGCCAGCTCACCGGACAGGGAAGGGAATGGCTACACCTTC
TRBD1,NA,15,TRBJ1-4,TRBV7-2,CASSPMTGGFEKLFF,TGTGCCAGCAGCCCCATGACAGGGGGGTTTGAAAAACTGTTTTTT
NA,few,13,TRBJ1-5,TRBV2,CASSATGGQPQHF,TGTGCCAGCAGTGCAACGGGTGGGCAGCCCCAGCATTTT
NA,NA,12,TRBJ2-7,TRBV12-3/TRBV12-4,CASSRSSYEQYF,TGTGCCAGCAGTCGTTCGTCCTACGAGCAGTACTTC
TRBD2,NA,15,TRBJ2-5,TRBV6-2/TRBV6-3,CASSRTSGRSETQYF,TGTGCCAGCAGTCGGACTAGCGGGAGGTCAGAGACCCAGTACTTC
NA,NA,15,TRBJ1-5,TRBV4-2,CASSQDPRVDQPQHF,TGTGCCAGCAGCCAAGATCCCAGGGTTGATCAGCCCCAGCATTTT
TRBD2,NA,16,TRBJ2-1,TRBV3-1/TRBV3-2,CASSRMRLAAYNEQFF,TGTGCCAGCAGCCGCATGAGACTAGCAGCCTACAATGAGCAGTTCTTC
NA,NA,15,TRBJ1-1,TRBV6-5,CASSYRRQGNTEAFF,TGTGCCAGCAGTTACCGCCGGCAGGGAAACACTGAAGCTTTCTTT
NA,once,11,TRBJ2-7,TRBV29-1,CSVGLFYEQYF,TGCAGCGTTGGACTTTTCTACGAGCAGTACTTC
TRBD2,few,16,TRBJ2-7,TRBV7-2,CASSPPGTSGTYEQYF,TGTGCCAGCAGCCCTCCTGGGACTAGCGGTACCTACGAGCAGTACTTC
NA,NA,15,TRBJ1-2,TRBV6-1,CASSEGVGANYGYTF,TGTGCCAGCAGTGAAGGGGTGGGGGCCAACTATGGCTACACCTTC
TRBD1,NA,15,TRBJ1-5,TRBV28,CASSVQGASRQPQHF,TGTGCCAGCAGTGTACAGGGGGCATCGAGGCAGCCCCAGCATTTT
TRBD1,NA,15,TRBJ2-1,TRBV15,CATSTDRELYNEQFF,TGTGCCACCAGCACTGACAGGGAACTATACAATGAGCAGTTCTTC
NA,NA,14,TRBJ1-2,TRBV9,CASSSTGFDYGYTF,TGTGCCAGCAGCTCCACAGGGTTTGACTATGGCTACACCTTC
TRBD1,NA,15,TRBJ2-1,TRBV5-4,CASSPPGQGYNEQFF,TGTGCCAGCTCGCCGCCGGGACAGGGCTACAATGAGCAGTTCTTC
TRBD1,NA,15,TRBJ1-5,TRBV19,CASSRDRAENQPQHF,TGTGCCAGTAGCCGAGACAGGGCCGAGAATCAGCCCCAGCATTTT
NA,NA,15,TRBJ1-3,TRBV9,CASSVGGRNGNTIYF,TGTGCCAGCAGCGTCGGGGGGCGGAATGGGAACACCATATATTTT
TRBD1,NA,16,TRBJ2-7,TRBV7-6,CASSPSWGQGYHEQYF,TGTGCCAGCAGCCCCAGTTGGGGACAGGGCTACCACGAGCAGTACTTC
TRBD1,NA,16,TRBJ2-3,TRBV9,CASSVNRDRGTDTQYF,TGTGCCAGCAGCGTCAACCGGGACAGGGGCACAGATACGCAGTATTTT
TRBD2,NA,15,TRBJ2-7,TRBV15,CATSTRTSGTYEQYF,TGTGCCACCAGCACCAGGACTAGCGGAACCTACGAGCAGTACTTC
TRBD1,NA,13,TRBJ2-7,TRBV11-2,CASSLSGGREQYF,TGTGCCAGCAGCTTATCAGGGGGTCGGGAGCAGTACTTC
TRBD1,NA,15,TRBJ1-6,TRBV6-4,CASSPQGLGHSPLHF,TGTGCCAGCAGCCCACAGGGGTTGGGGCATTCACCCCTCCACTTT
TRBD1,NA,11,TRBJ2-1,TRBV12-3/TRBV12-4,CASSRTGLEFF,TGTGCCAGCAGCCGGACAGGGTTGGAGTTCTTC
NA,NA,14,TRBJ1-6,TRBV27,CASTQGHSNSPLHF,TGTGCCAGCACCCAGGGACATTCAAATTCACCCCTCCACTTT
NA,NA,14,TRBJ2-2,TRBV30,CASIRQFNTGELFF,TGTGCCTCCATCCGACAGTTCAACACCGGGGAGCTGTTTTTT
TRBD2,NA,14,TRBJ2-1,TRBV2,CASRGTSGNNEQFF,TGTGCCAGCAGGGGCACTAGCGGGAACAATGAGCAGTTCTTC
TRBD2,NA,15,TRBJ2-1,TRBV5-1,CASSLDSGSYNEQFF,TGCGCCAGCAGCTTGGATAGCGGGTCCTACAATGAGCAGTTCTTC
NA,once,13,TRBJ2-7,TRBV13,CASSGRAQGEQYF,TGTGCCAGCAGTGGACGGGCTCAGGGCGAGCAGTACTTC
TRBD2,few,16,TRBJ2-1,TRBV7-6,CASSLSSGSSYNEQFF,TGTGCCAGCAGCCTATCTAGCGGGAGCTCCTACAATGAGCAGTTCTTC
TRBD1,NA,15,TRBJ1-3,TRBV5-1,CASSIWTGGGNTIYF,TGCGCCAGCAGCATATGGACAGGGGGCGGAAACACCATATATTTT
NA,NA,14,TRBJ1-1,TRBV24-1,CATVCGAQNTEAFF,TGTGCCACCGTTTGCGGGGCTCAGAACACTGAAGCTTTCTTT
TRBD1,NA,16,TRBJ1-1,TRBV27,CASSSYRTGGSTEAFF,TGTGCCAGCAGTTCATACCGGACAGGGGGTAGCACTGAAGCTTTCTTT
NA,NA,15,TRBJ1-1,TRBV2,CASSDKGGWNTEAFF,TGTGCCAGCAGTGATAAAGGGGGATGGAACACTGAAGCTTTCTTT
TRBD2,NA,16,TRBJ2-3,TRBV9,CASSWGGPRGTDTQYF,TGTGCCAGCAGCTGGGGAGGGCCGCGCGGCACAGATACGCAGTATTTT
TRBD1,once,15,TRBJ2-7,TRBV5-1,CASSETGASVYEQYF,TGCGCCAGCAGCGAGACAGGGGCGAGCGTCTACGAGCAGTACTTC
NA,NA,14,TRBJ2-7,TRBV7-2,CASSLSGREYEQYF,TGTGCCAGCAGCTTATCCGGACGGGAGTACGAGCAGTACTTC
NA,medium-sized,14,TRBJ2-7,TRBV5-1,CASSLDTGWDEQYF,TGCGCCAGCAGCTTGGATACAGGGTGGGACGAGCAGTACTTC
NA,NA,14,TRBJ1-4,TRBV20-1,CSASGGAGFEKLFF,TGCAGTGCTAGTGGTGGGGCAGGGTTCGAAAAACTGTTTTTT
TRBD2,NA,20,TRBJ2-1,TRBV5-1,CASSLAQLAGAFLPYNEQFF,TGCGCCAGCAGCTTGGCCCAACTAGCGGGAGCCTTTTTACCCTACAATGAGCAGTTCTTC
TRBD2,NA,16,TRBJ2-1,TRBV27,CASSPWTSSINNEQFF,TGTGCCAGCAGTCCCTGGACTAGCTCAATAAACAATGAGCAGTTCTTC
NA,NA,13,TRBJ1-2,TRBV5-1,CASSPGTVYGYTF,TGCGCCAGCAGCCCAGGAACTGTCTATGGCTACACCTTC
NA,NA,11,TRBJ1-1,TRBV11-2,CASSGGTEAFF,TGTGCCAGCAGCGGAGGAACTGAAGCTTTCTTT
NA,NA,13,TRBJ1-2,TRBV5-4,CAVPRDGSYGYTF,TGTGCCGTACCCCGGGATGGAAGCTATGGCTACACCTTC
NA,NA,15,TRBJ2-3,TRBV18,CASSRDRGSTDTQYF,TGTGCCAGCTCTAGAGACAGAGGAAGCACAGATACGCAGTATTTT
NA,NA,16,TRBJ1-1,TRBV7-2,CASSLTEMKMNTEAFF,TGCGCCAGCAGCTTAACGGAGATGAAGATGAACACTGAAGCTTTCTTT
NA,NA,13,TRBJ1-2,TRBV19,CASSWGQNYGYTF,TGTGCCAGTAGTTGGGGCCAGAACTATGGCTACACCTTC
TRBD2,once,18,TRBJ2-2,TRBV25-1,CASSPGLAGGSNTGELFF,TGTGCCAGCAGTCCGGGACTAGCGGGAGGTTCGAACACCGGGGAGCTGTTTTTT
NA,NA,13,TRBJ1-5,TRBV18,CASSSYSDQPQHF,TGTGCCAGCTCATCTTATTCAGATCAGCCCCAGCATTTT
TRBD2,NA,16,TRBJ2-1,TRBV24-1,CATSDQPGLGNNEQFF,TGTGCCACCAGTGACCAGCCGGGACTAGGAAACAATGAGCAGTTCTTC
NA,NA,15,TRBJ1-2,TRBV6-2/TRBV6-3,CASSYKATGDYGYTF,TGTGCCAGCAGTTACAAGGCGACGGGGGACTATGGCTACACCTTC
NA,NA,12,TRBJ1-2,TRBV18,CASSPISRELVF,TGTGCCAGCTCACCGATCTCCCGGGAGCTCGTCTTC
NA,few,13,TRBJ1-2,TRBV18,CASSPDGLVGYTF,TGTGCCAGCTCACCCGACGGACTCGTCGGCTACACCTTC
TRBD2,NA,16,TRBJ2-1,TRBV19,CASSREAGVSRYEQFF,TGTGCTTCCTCACGCGAAGCGGGAGTATCTCGCTATGAGCAGTTCTTC
TRBD2,NA,19,TRBJ2-2,TRBV7-9,CASIVRATGLAANTGELFF,TGTGCCAGCATAGTGAGAGCGACGGGACTAGCGGCGAACACCGGGGAGCTGTTTTTT
TRBD1,NA,16,TRBJ1-4,TRBV14,CASSQDPTGGVEKLFF,TGTGCCAGCAGCCAAGACCCGACAGGGGGAGTTGAAAAACTGTTTTTT
NA,NA,13,TRBJ2-2,TRBV30,CAWSVSVDNVLFF,TGTGCCTGGAGTGTAAGCGTCGATAATGTGCTGTTTTTT
NA,few,13,TRBJ2-7,TRBV3-1/TRBV3-2,CASSQEGVGEQYF,TGTGCCAGCAGCCAAGAAGGGGTTGGCGAGCAGTACTTC
NA,NA,18,TRBJ1-3,TRBV5-1,CASSPDSARSFSGNTIYF,TGCGCCAGCAGCCCAGACTCCGCACGAAGCTTTTCTGGAAACACCATATATTTT
TRBD1,few,22,TRBJ2-3,TRBV14,CASSQEAACSIGTQGIADTQYF,TGTGCCAGCAGCCAAGAGGCAGCATGTTCTATCGGGACACAGGGGATCGCAGATACGCAGTATTTT